This T cell receptor beta chain comes out of a study of blood T cell repertoires in COVID-19. Overall study context: The United States, Italy and Spain provided the acute and convalescent COVID-19 samples. PBMCs, B-cell-depleted T cells, or T cells provided the cDNA or gDNA that made up the material.

In this sample, this clone turned up a few times. The germline V gene encodes CDR1 ENHRY and CDR2 SYGVKD. V dropped 8 bases and J dropped 2 bases, with 14 bases sitting between them. There are 14 residues in the CDR3. Per the original data handling: Amplification with reference gene primers provided the estimates of nucleated cell counts. Assay used: immunoSEQ multiplex PCR; TCRdb lists only in-frame clones, some missing. V and J calls and clone size are copied from that table; D and trimming were computed from the DNA. The table shows approximately 120,000 clones, with around 86% occurring only once.

Sequenced: peripheral blood. The TCR sequence derives from a woman at least 80 years old with acute or convalescent COVID-19. The V call is TRBV10-3, the J call TRBJ2-3; the D gene is possibly TRBD2 (7 bases). CDR3 in amino acids: CAIGRGGDTDTQYF. Here the CDR3 DNA reads TGTGCCATCGGCAGGGGAGGGGACACAGATACGCAGTATTTT.